The rows below give T cell receptor beta chains drawn from one sample of a study of beta chain features in type 1 diabetes. The repertoire was sequenced with immunoSEQ multiplex PCR; TCRdb's copy has only in-frame clones and lacks some. The repertoire holds approximately 240,000 clones, with roughly 17% as singletons. Sequenced: naive CD4+ T cells from blood. The receptors come from a man younger than 40 with type 1 diabetes. The CDR3 runs from the conserved cysteine through the conserved F or W. A D gene is named only where the DNA matches it firmly. Clone size, where shown, is once, few, many, or a class for clones that have expanded.

V gene,clone size,J gene,D gene,CDR3 DNA,CDR3 protein
TRBV29-1,NA,TRBJ2-5,NA,TGCAGCGTTGAAAGACAGTGGAAAGAGACCCAGTACTTC,CSVERQWKETQYF
TRBV7-2,NA,TRBJ2-1,TRBD2,TGTGCCAGCAGCTTAGCAACTAGCGGCCTGGTCCAGGAGCAGTTCTTC,CASSLATSGLVQEQFF
TRBV7-2,NA,TRBJ2-5,TRBD2,TGTGCCAGCAGCTTAGGTGTTAGCGGGAGGGAAGAGACCCAGTACTTC,CASSLGVSGREETQYF
TRBV28,few,TRBJ2-5,TRBD2,TGTGCCAGCAGCCTAGGGGGACTAGCGCAACAAGAGACCCAGTACTTC,CASSLGGLAQQETQYF
TRBV13,NA,TRBJ2-1,TRBD2,TGTGCCAGCAGCCCAGGGACTAGGGGAGGAGATGAGCAGTTCTTC,CASSPGTRGGDEQFF
TRBV29-1,NA,TRBJ1-5,NA,TGCAGCGTTAAAGAGGGCAATCAGCCCCAGCATTTT,CSVKEGNQPQHF
TRBV4-1,NA,TRBJ2-1,NA,TGCGCCAGCAGCCAAGAAGGAACAGGGCTCAATGAGCAGTTCTTC,CASSQEGTGLNEQFF
TRBV30,few,TRBJ2-3,NA,TGTGCCTGGAGCCTCAGGGGAGGCACAGATACGCAGTATTTT,CAWSLRGGTDTQYF
TRBV7-9,NA,TRBJ2-4,NA,TGTGCCAGCAGCATGGGACTTGCAAACATTCAGTACTTC,CASSMGLANIQYF
TRBV10-3,NA,TRBJ2-5,NA,TGTGCCATCATCGGCTGTAGCCTCTCGGAGACCCAGTACTTC,CAIIGCSLSETQYF
TRBV9,NA,TRBJ2-7,TRBD1,TGTGCCAGCAGCGCTCAGACAGGGTATCTGAAAGAGCAGTACTTC,CASSAQTGYLKEQYF
TRBV5-1,NA,TRBJ2-5,NA,TGCGCCAGCAGCTTGTCGGAGACCCAGTACTTC,CASSLSETQYF
TRBV29-1,few,TRBJ2-1,TRBD2,TGCAGCGTTGGACTAGCTCTTGTCCAGGAGCAGTTCTTC,CSVGLALVQEQFF
TRBV13,few,TRBJ2-7,NA,TGTGCCAGCAGCCTAGGGACGGTCTCCTACGAGCAGTACTTC,CASSLGTVSYEQYF
TRBV15,NA,TRBJ2-1,NA,TGTGCCACCAGCAGAGTTGAAGCGCTCAATGAGCAGTTCTTC,CATSRVEALNEQFF
TRBV19,few,TRBJ2-4,TRBD1,TGTGCCAGTAGCCTTGACAGGGGGCGCCTTCCCATTCAGTACTTC,CASSLDRGRLPIQYF
TRBV7-3,NA,TRBJ2-5,TRBD1,TGTGCCAGCAGCTCCCTACAGGGGGCTGGAGAGACCCAGTACTTC,CASSSLQGAGETQYF
TRBV7-2,NA,TRBJ2-2,TRBD2,TGTGCCAGCAGCCACACTAGCGGGGCATCAAACACCGGGGAGCTGTTTTTT,CASSHTSGASNTGELFF
TRBV9,few,TRBJ2-1,TRBD2,TGTGCCAGCAGCGTAGTGGGGACTAGCGGAGGTGGGAATGAGCAGTTCTTC,CASSVVGTSGGGNEQFF
TRBV7-2,NA,TRBJ1-2,TRBD1,TGTGCCAGCAGCTTCCGGGACAGGGGATCGGGCTACACCTTC,CASSFRDRGSGYTF
TRBV25-1,NA,TRBJ2-7,NA,TGTGCCAGCGCGGACAGTCGGAGCTCCTACGAGCAGTACTTC,CASADSRSSYEQYF
TRBV4-2,NA,TRBJ2-6,NA,TGTGCCAGCAGCCAAGGTTCCGGCCCTGGGGCCAACGTCCTGACTTTC,CASSQGSGPGANVLTF
TRBV27,NA,TRBJ2-1,TRBD2,TGTGCCAGCACCCTAGCGGGAGCCTACAATGAGCAGTTCTTC,CASTLAGAYNEQFF
TRBV7-9,NA,TRBJ2-3,TRBD1,TGTGCCAGCAGCTTAGGAGACAGGGACACAGATACGCAGTATTTT,CASSLGDRDTDTQYF
TRBV12-5,NA,TRBJ1-1,NA,TGTGCTAGTGGTTTTACGGGAACCACTGAAGCTTTCTTT,CASGFTGTTEAFF
TRBV6-5,few,TRBJ1-1,TRBD1,TGTGCCAGCAGTTCTATCCGGGACAGGGAAGCTTTCTTT,CASSSIRDREAFF
TRBV30,NA,TRBJ2-5,TRBD2,TGTGCCTGGACCCGGCTAGCGGGAATCCAAGAGACCCAGTACTTC,CAWTRLAGIQETQYF
TRBV6-5,few,TRBJ2-7,TRBD2,TGTGCCAGCAGTCTTCGACTAGCGGGAGACTACGAGCAGTACTTC,CASSLRLAGDYEQYF
TRBV7-2,NA,TRBJ2-3,NA,TGTGCCAGCAGCTTTGTGTCCGGGGGCACAGATACGCAGTATTTT,CASSFVSGGTDTQYF
TRBV5-1,few,TRBJ1-5,NA,TGCGCCAGCAGCTTGGACGTGGGCAATCAGCCCCAGCATTTT,CASSLDVGNQPQHF
TRBV29-1,NA,TRBJ1-1,NA,TGCAGCGTTTTCGAGGCGGCGGGGGCTTTCTTT,CSVFEAAGAFF
TRBV7-3,NA,TRBJ2-1,TRBD2,TGTGCCAGCAGCTTAACTAGCGGGAGTATCAATGAGCAGTTCTTC,CASSLTSGSINEQFF
TRBV29-1,NA,TRBJ1-2,NA,TGCAGCGTTGGTTCCACTACAGGTGGCTACACCTTC,CSVGSTTGGYTF
TRBV30,few,TRBJ1-4,NA,TGTGCCTGTCACAACCCCGGGACGGCTAATGAAAAACTGTTTTTT,CACHNPGTANEKLFF
TRBV10-3,NA,TRBJ1-2,NA,TGTGCCATCAGCGAAACGACACCACACTATGGCTACACCTTC,CAISETTPHYGYTF
TRBV10-3,NA,TRBJ2-1,NA,TGTGCCATCAGTGATTCCAAACAGGGCGATGAGCAGTTCTTC,CAISDSKQGDEQFF
TRBV6-6,NA,TRBJ2-3,TRBD1,TGTGCCAGCAGTGGGACAGAGCGTTTCACAGATACGCAGTATTTT,CASSGTERFTDTQYF
TRBV15,few,TRBJ2-2,NA,TGTGCCACCAGCAGGGACACCGGGGAGCTGTTTTTT,CATSRDTGELFF
TRBV28,NA,TRBJ2-5,NA,TGTGCCTCCCACGGGCCCCAAGAGACCCAGTACTTC,CASHGPQETQYF
TRBV2,NA,TRBJ1-1,NA,TGTGCCAGCAGTGATTCCGACACTGAAGCTTTCTTT,CASSDSDTEAFF
TRBV6-5,NA,TRBJ2-3,NA,TGTGCCAGCAGTTCTAGTTTTCTTGTCGATACGCAGTATTTT,CASSSSFLVDTQYF
TRBV12-5,NA,TRBJ1-4,TRBD1,TGTGCTAGTGGTTCCCCGGGACAGGGAAACGAAAAACTGTTTTTT,CASGSPGQGNEKLFF
TRBV10-3,NA,TRBJ1-5,TRBD1,TGTGCCATCAGTGAGTCGTCCGGACAGGGGAGTCAGCCCCAGCATTTT,CAISESSGQGSQPQHF
TRBV30,NA,TRBJ2-3,NA,TGTGCCTGGGAACAGGCGGATACGCAGTATTTT,CAWEQADTQYF
TRBV9,NA,TRBJ2-1,NA,TGTGCCAGCAGCGTAGCTATGTGGAGACAAGGGGGAGTCGATGAGCAGTTCTTC,CASSVAMWRQGGVDEQFF
TRBV29-1,NA,TRBJ2-5,NA,TGCAGCGTCCCCGACTTCCAAGAGACCCAGTACTTC,CSVPDFQETQYF
TRBV11-2,NA,TRBJ2-7,NA,TGTGCCAGCAGCTTAGCCTCGACAGGTCCCCTAGAGCAGTACTTC,CASSLASTGPLEQYF